Shown below are 21 T cell receptor beta chains from a single sample sequenced in a study of CD8+ T cells in alopecia areata. Reverse transcription of extracted RNA yielded cDNA, which provided the sequencing template. TCRdb's table, derived via immunoSEQ multiplex PCR, lists solely in-frame clones and lacks some. The repertoire has 100,000 to 150,000 clones, 30% to 40% of them found once; the top ten carry approximately 3%. The specimen sequenced was CD4+ T cells sorted from blood. The receptors were gathered from a human donor with alopecia areata.

This rearrangement joins TRBV27 to TRBJ1-2; D gene ambiguous. The CDR3 is 13 residues long. V lost 3 bases and J lost 2, with 7 bases in between. Germline CDR1 and CDR2: MNHEY and SMNVEV (reference sequence). CDR3 DNA: TGTGCCAGCAGTTTCGGCGTAAACTATGGCTACACCTTC. Translating it yields CASSFGVNYGYTF.

The chain recombines TRBV29-1 with TRBJ1-2; maybe TRBD1 (5 bases). This CDR3 spans 11 amino acids. Trimming stripped 4 bases from V and 8 bases from J, with 11 bases between. Germline V gives CDR1 SQVTM, CDR2 ANQGSEA. The CDR3 here is CSVGGNRGYTF. The CDR3 DNA follows: TGCAGCGTTGGGGGCAACCGCGGCTACACCTTC. The full variable domain, in which reference TRBV29-1 and TRBJ1-2 provide the parts outside the CDR3, is SAVISQKPSRDICQRGTSLTIQCQVDSQVTMMFWYRQQPGQSLTLIATANQGSEATYESGFVIDKFPISRPNLTFSTLTVSNMSPEDSSIYLCSVGGNRGYTFGSGTRLTVV.

This clone showed up just a few times. V and J are TRBV6-1 and TRBJ2-7, with unresolved D. The V end was cut by 0 bases, the J end by 0 bases, with 9 bases between. Looked up from germline, CDR1 is MNHNS and CDR2 is SASEGT. This CDR3 has 15 residues. In DNA, the CDR3 is TGTGCCAGCAGTGAAGCCGGACCGAGCTCCTACGAGCAGTACTTC. This translates into CASSEAGPSSYEQYF.

Only a few counts were recorded for this clone. This sequence joins TRBV20-1 and TRBJ1-1; no reliable D call. This CDR3 has 11 residues. Looked up from germline, CDR1 is DFQATT and CDR2 is SNEGSKA (reference sequence). The V gene lost 3 bases and the J gene lost 6 bases, with 8 bases spanning the gap. CDR3 in DNA: TGCAGTGCTAGGGGAAGGGCTGAAGCTTTCTTT. Protein sequence: CSARGRAEAFF.

The V gene is TRBV6-5, the J gene TRBJ2-5; 10 bases align to TRBD2. The CDR3 spans 15 residues. Germline V gives CDR1 MNHEY, CDR2 SVGAGI. V gave up 6 bases and J gave up 5 bases; unmatched junction bases: 9. The CDR3 region is CASSLAGEGRETQYF. CDR3 nucleotide sequence: TGTGCCAGCAGCCTAGCGGGAGAGGGAAGGGAGACCCAGTACTTC.

A word on this clone: Different DNA sequences within this sample yield the same CDR3. The chain links TRBV29-1 to TRBJ2-1, with D unclear. This CDR3 region has 11 residues. Germline CDR1 is SQVTM and CDR2 is ANQGSEA. V was shortened by 6 bases and J by 4 bases, with 7 bases between the two germline ends. The DNA of the CDR3 is TGCAGCGTACTACCATACAATGAGCAGTTCTTC. Its protein product is CSVLPYNEQFF.

V is TRBV5-1 and J is TRBJ2-3; 12 positions match TRBD1. Germline-derived CDR1 and CDR2 are SGHRS and YFSETQ. This CDR3 has 17 residues. Losses at the gene ends were 4 bases for V and 4 bases for J; bases not matched to a gene: 10. The CDR3 protein is CASSGLPGQGAADTQYF. For the CDR3, the DNA is TGCGCCAGCAGCGGATTGCCGGGACAGGGGGCTGCAGATACGCAGTATTTT.

A few counts support this clone. V gene TRBV19 combines with J gene TRBJ2-1; 7 nucleotides match TRBD2. CDR1 is LNHDA and CDR2 is SQIVND in the germline V gene (reference sequence). The ends lost 3 bases at V and 16 bases at J; junction bases unmatched: 12. The CDR3 spans 13 residues. The DNA of the CDR3 is TGTGCCAGTAGTATTGGGTCAGCGGGGTCGATCTTCTTC. Its protein is CASSIGSAGSIFF.

V usage is TRBV11-2 and J usage is TRBJ2-1, with D possibly being TRBD1 (5 bases). Trimming stripped 0 bases from V and 9 bases from J, with 9 bases between. Looked up from germline, CDR1 is SGHAT and CDR2 is FQNNGV. The CDR3 has 13 residues. The CDR3 region has the DNA TGTGCCAGCAGCTTAGACAGGCAGGGTGAGCAGTTCTTC. Residues: CASSLDRQGEQFF.

The table lists this clone with a few counts. This chain links TRBV29-1 with TRBJ1-5, with no clear D. The CDR3 contains 14 residues. Trimming took off 4 bases at V and 4 bases at J, with 14 bases between the two ends. Germline V gene sequence: CDR1 SQVTM, CDR2 ANQGSEA. CDR3 protein: CSVGSAGENQPQHF. In DNA form, the CDR3 reads TGCAGCGTTGGTAGCGCAGGAGAAAATCAGCCCCAGCATTTT.

The chain carries TRBV9 and TRBJ2-2; D is perhaps TRBD1 or TRBD2 (5 bases each). The CDR3 extends over 16 amino acids. The V and J ends lost 4 bases and 2 bases respectively, with 15 bases between them. Germline V gene sequence: CDR1 SGDLS, CDR2 YYNGEE. DNA of the CDR3: TGTGCCAGCAGCATTGGGACGGAACTCAACACCGGGGAGCTGTTTTTT. Amino acid sequence: CASSIGTELNTGELFF. The whole variable domain, filled in from reference TRBV9 and TRBJ2-2, reads DSGVTQTPKHLITATGQRVTLRCSPRSGDLSVYWYQQSLDQGLQFLIQYYNGEERAKGNILERFSAQQFPDLHSELNLSSLELGDSALYFCASSIGTELNTGELFFGEGSRLTVL.

J is TRBJ2-7 and V is TRBV29-1, with 7 bases fitting TRBD2. The CDR3 covers 15 residues. Germline values: CDR1 SQVTM, CDR2 ANQGSEA. V shed 7 bases, J shed 5 bases, and the junction held 17 bases outside the gene matches. The CDR3 loop reads CSALPSGLRRDEQYF. Written as DNA, the CDR3 is TGCAGCGCATTGCCCTCGGGACTAAGGCGCGACGAGCAGTACTTC.

The chain has TRBV7-2 and TRBJ2-7; D possibly corresponds to TRBD1 (7 bases). There are 18 residues in the CDR3. The V and J ends lost 3 bases and 3 bases respectively, with 24 bases between them. CDR1 and CDR2 from the germline V gene are SGHTA and FQGNSA. The CDR3 nucleotides read TGTGCCAGCAGCTTGACTAGGAGGGGGCGCGGAGTTGGCTACGAGCAGTACTTC. Protein: CASSLTRRGRGVGYEQYF.

This clone was detected only a few times. Other DNA sequences within the sample encode an identical CDR3. The CDR3 nucleotides read TGCAGCGTTGAGAGGGGTGGAGAGACCCAGTACTTC. As protein: CSVERGGETQYF. V usage is TRBV29-1 and J usage is TRBJ2-5; D tentatively reads TRBD1 or TRBD2 (5 bases each). There are 12 residues in the CDR3. Between the trimmed V and J ends, which lost 3 bases and 4 bases, there was a span of 9 bases. Germline-derived CDR1 and CDR2 are SQVTM and ANQGSEA. The whole variable domain, remainder taken from reference TRBV29-1 and TRBJ2-5, is SAVISQKPSRDICQRGTSLTIQCQVDSQVTMMFWYRQQPGQSLTLIATANQGSEATYESGFVIDKFPISRPNLTFSTLTVSNMSPEDSSIYLCSVERGGETQYFGPGTRLLVL.

The chain carries TRBV25-1 and TRBJ1-6; D not resolved. The V end was cut by 2 bases, the J end by 6 bases, with 5 bases between. Germline CDR1 reads MGHDK; CDR2 reads SYGVNS. CDR3 size: 13 residues. CDR3 region: CASSEISNSPLHF. The CDR3 nucleotides read TGTGCCAGCAGTGAAATATCTAATTCACCCCTCCACTTT.

This clone came up many times. The CDR3 DNA is TGTGCCAGCAGCCGACAGGGTGATGTAGATACGCAGTATTTT. The encoded protein is CASSRQGDVDTQYF. This sequence joins TRBV5-4 and TRBJ2-3; TRBD1 agrees at 7 bases. The CDR3 length is 14 residues. J gave up 5 bases and V 4 bases, and 7 bases lay outside the gene matches. CDR1 SGHNT and CDR2 YYREEE come from the germline V gene (reference sequence).

The J gene is TRBJ1-2, the V gene TRBV20-1, with D possibly being TRBD1 (5 bases). The CDR3 runs 11 residues. The germline CDR1 and CDR2 sequences are DFQATT and SNEGSKA (reference sequence). The V end lost 2 bases, the J end lost 9 bases, and 10 bases lay between the germline ends. The CDR3 protein is CSARLGHRYTF. The CDR3 DNA follows: TGCAGTGCTAGACTAGGACATCGCTACACCTTC.

V gene TRBV6-6 combines with J gene TRBJ2-1, with 11 bases matching TRBD2. The length of the CDR3 is 15 residues. Unmatched junction bases numbered 13, after V lost 8 bases and J lost 10 bases. CDR1 and CDR2 (germline): MNHNY, SVGAGI (reference sequence). The CDR3 DNA is TGTGCCAGCTACCCCCCGGGGACTAGCGGTAAGGAGCAGTTCTTC. Its translation: CASYPPGTSGKEQFF.

This clone was observed a few times. CDR3 nucleotide sequence: TGTGCCAGTACCGTATTAAGAGCAGCTAACTATGGCTACACCTTC. It specifies CASTVLRAANYGYTF. The chain has TRBV19 and TRBJ1-2; D ambiguous. Germline V gene lookup returns CDR1 LNHDA and CDR2 SQIVND (reference sequence). V was shortened by 7 bases and J by 0 bases, with 15 bases between the two germline ends. This CDR3 comprises 15 residues.

V gene TRBV7-9 combines with J gene TRBJ2-5, with 7 positions matching TRBD1. The CDR3 has 13 residues. V was pared by 6 bases and J by 2 bases, with 3 bases of the junction left unmatched. The germline V gene has CDR1 SEHNR and CDR2 FQNEAQ (reference sequence). Here the CDR3 reads CASRSTGQETQYF. The CDR3 nucleotides read TGTGCCAGCAGATCGACAGGGCAAGAGACCCAGTACTTC.

The chain combines TRBV4-1 with TRBJ2-3; 10 bases are a match to TRBD2. After removal of 3 bases from V and 1 base from J, the junction contained 4 bases not matched to a gene. This CDR3 is 16 amino acids long. The germline gives CDR1 MGHRA, CDR2 YSYEKL. The CDR3 nucleotides are TGCGCCAGCAGCCAGTCCGGGACTAGCGGCACAGATACGCAGTATTTT. Its protein is CASSQSGTSGTDTQYF.